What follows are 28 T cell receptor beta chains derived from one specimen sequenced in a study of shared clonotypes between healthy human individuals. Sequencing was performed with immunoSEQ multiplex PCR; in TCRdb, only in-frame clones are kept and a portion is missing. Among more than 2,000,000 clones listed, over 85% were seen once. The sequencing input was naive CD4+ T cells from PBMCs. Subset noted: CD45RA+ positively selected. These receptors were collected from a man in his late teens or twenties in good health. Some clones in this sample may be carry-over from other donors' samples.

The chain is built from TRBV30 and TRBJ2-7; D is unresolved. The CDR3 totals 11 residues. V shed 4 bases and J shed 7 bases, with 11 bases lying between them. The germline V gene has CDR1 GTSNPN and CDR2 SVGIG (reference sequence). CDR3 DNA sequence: TGTGCCTGGATCGCGGTGACAGAGCAGTACTTC. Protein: CAWIAVTEQYF.

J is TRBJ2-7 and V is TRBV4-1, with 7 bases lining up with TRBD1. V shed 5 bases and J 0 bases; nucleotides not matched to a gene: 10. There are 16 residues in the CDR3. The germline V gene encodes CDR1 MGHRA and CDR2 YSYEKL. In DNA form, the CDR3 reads TGCGCCAGCAGCGCCGGGACAGCCTTACGCTCCTACGAGCAGTACTTC. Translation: CASSAGTALRSYEQYF.

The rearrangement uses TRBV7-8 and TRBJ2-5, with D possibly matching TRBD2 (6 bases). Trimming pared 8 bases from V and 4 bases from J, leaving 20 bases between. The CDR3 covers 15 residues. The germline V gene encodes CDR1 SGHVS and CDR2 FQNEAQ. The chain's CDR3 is CASHRTGGLGETQYF. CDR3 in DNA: TGTGCCAGCCACAGAACCGGGGGACTGGGAGAGACCCAGTACTTC.

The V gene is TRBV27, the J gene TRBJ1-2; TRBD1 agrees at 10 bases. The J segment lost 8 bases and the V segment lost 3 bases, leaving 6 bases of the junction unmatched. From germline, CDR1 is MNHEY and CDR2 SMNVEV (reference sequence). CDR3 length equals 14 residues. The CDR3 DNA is TGTGCCAGCAGTTTCAGGGGGACAGGGGACGGCTACACCTTC. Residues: CASSFRGTGDGYTF.

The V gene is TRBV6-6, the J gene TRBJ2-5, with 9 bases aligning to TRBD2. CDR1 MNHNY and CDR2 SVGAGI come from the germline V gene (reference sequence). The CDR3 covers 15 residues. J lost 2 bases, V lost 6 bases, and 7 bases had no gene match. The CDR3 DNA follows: TGTGCCAGCAGACGACTAGCGGAGGGACAAGAGACCCAGTACTTC. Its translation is CASRRLAEGQETQYF.

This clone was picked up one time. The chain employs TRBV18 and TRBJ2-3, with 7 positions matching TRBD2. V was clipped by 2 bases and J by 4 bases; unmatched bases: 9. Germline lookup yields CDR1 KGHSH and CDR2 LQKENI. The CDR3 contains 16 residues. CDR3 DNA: TGTGCCAGCTCACCAAGAGGGAGGGATCGCGCAGATACGCAGTATTTT. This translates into CASSPRGRDRADTQYF.

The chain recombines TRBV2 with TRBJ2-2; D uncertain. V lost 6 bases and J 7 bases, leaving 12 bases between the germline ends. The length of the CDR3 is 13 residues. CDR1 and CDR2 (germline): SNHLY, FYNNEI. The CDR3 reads CASSGSSLGELFF. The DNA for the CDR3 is TGTGCCAGCAGCGGCAGTTCACTCGGGGAGCTGTTTTTT. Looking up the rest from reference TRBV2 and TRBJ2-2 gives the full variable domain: EPEVTQTPSHQVTQMGQEVILRCVPISNHLYFYWYRQILGQKVEFLVSFYNNEISEKSEIFDDQFSVERPDGSNFTLKIRSTKLEDSAMYFCASSGSSLGELFFGEGSRLTVL.

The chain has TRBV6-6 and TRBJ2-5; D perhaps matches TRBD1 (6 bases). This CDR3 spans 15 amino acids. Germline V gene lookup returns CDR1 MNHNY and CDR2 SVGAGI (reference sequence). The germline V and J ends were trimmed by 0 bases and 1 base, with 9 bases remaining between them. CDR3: CASSYSWTAQETQYF. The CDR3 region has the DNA TGTGCCAGCAGTTACTCTTGGACAGCCCAAGAGACCCAGTACTTC.

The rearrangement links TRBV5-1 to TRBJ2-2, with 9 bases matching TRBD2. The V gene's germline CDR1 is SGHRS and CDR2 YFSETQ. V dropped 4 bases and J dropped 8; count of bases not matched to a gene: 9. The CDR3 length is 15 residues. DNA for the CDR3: TGCGCCAGCAGCGAGGGACTAGCAGGTAGTGGGGAGCTGTTTTTT. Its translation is CASSEGLAGSGELFF.

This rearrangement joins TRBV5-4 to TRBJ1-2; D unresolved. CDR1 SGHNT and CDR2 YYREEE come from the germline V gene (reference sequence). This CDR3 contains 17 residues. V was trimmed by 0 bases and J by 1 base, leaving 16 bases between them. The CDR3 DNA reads TGTGCCAGCAGCTTGGGAGGTCAGAGGGTTATTAACTATGGCTACACCTTC. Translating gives CASSLGGQRVINYGYTF.

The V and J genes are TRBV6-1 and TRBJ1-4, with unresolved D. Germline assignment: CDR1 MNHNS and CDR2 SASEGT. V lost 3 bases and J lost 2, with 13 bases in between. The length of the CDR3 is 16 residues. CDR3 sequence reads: CASSERTTVTNEKLFF. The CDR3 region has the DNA TGTGCCAGCAGTGAGCGGACGACTGTGACTAATGAAAAACTGTTTTTT.

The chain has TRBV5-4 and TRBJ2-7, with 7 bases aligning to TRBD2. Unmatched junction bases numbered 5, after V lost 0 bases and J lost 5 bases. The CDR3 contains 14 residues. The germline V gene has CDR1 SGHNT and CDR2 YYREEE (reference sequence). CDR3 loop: CASSLALGRDEQYF. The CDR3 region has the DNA TGTGCCAGCAGCTTGGCCCTGGGGAGGGACGAGCAGTACTTC.

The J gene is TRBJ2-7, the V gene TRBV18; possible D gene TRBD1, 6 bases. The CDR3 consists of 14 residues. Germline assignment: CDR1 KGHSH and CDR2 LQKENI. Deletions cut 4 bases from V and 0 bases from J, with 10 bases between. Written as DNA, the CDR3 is TGTGCCAGCTCACAGGGGGTAAGCTCCTACGAGCAGTACTTC. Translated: CASSQGVSSYEQYF. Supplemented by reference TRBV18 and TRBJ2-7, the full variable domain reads NAGVMQNPRHLVRRRGQEARLRCSPMKGHSHVYWYRQLPEEGLKFMVYLQKENIIDESGMPKERFSAEFPKEGPSILRIQQVVRGDSAAYFCASSQGVSSYEQYFGPGTRLTVT.

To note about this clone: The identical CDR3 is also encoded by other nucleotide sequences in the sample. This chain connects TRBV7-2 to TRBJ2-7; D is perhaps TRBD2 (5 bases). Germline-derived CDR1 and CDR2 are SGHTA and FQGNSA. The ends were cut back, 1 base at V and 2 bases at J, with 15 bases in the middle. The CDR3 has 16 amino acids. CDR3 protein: CASSLVTGTSAYEQYF. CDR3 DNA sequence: TGTGCCAGCAGCTTAGTAACCGGAACTAGTGCCTACGAGCAGTACTTC.

CDR3 sequence: CASSLAPTGTPYEQYF. The CDR3 coding sequence is TGTGCCAGCAGCTTGGCCCCAACAGGTACCCCCTACGAGCAGTACTTC. The chain has TRBV7-2 and TRBJ2-7, with a possible D match to TRBD1 (5 bases). The CDR3 extends over 16 amino acids. The V gene's germline CDR1 is SGHTA and CDR2 FQGNSA. Deletions cut 3 bases from V and 2 bases from J, with 17 bases between. The full variable domain, rest sourced from reference TRBV7-2 and TRBJ2-7, is GAGVSQSPSNKVTEKGKDVELRCDPISGHTALYWYRQSLGQGLEFLIYFQGNSAPDKSGLPSDRFSAERTGGSVSTLTIQRTQQEDSAVYLCASSLAPTGTPYEQYFGPGTRLTVT.

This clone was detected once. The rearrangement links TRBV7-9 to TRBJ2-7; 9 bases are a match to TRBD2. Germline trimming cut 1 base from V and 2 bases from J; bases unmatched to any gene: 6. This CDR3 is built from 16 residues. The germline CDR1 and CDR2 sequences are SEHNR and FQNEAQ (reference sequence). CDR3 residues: CASSLERGRAPYEQYF. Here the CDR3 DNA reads TGTGCCAGCAGCTTAGAACGCGGGAGGGCCCCCTACGAGCAGTACTTC.

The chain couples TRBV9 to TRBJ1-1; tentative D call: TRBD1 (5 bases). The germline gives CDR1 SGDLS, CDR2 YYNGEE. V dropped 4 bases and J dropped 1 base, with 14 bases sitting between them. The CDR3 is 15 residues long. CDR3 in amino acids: CASSPTGQGNTEAFF. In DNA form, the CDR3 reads TGTGCCAGCAGCCCTACTGGGCAGGGGAACACTGAAGCTTTCTTT.

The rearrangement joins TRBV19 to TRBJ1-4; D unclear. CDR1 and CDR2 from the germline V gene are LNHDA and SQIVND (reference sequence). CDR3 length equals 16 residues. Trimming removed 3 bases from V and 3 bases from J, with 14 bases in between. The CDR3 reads CASSMYRGSSNEKLFF. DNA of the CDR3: TGTGCCAGTAGTATGTATCGCGGCAGCTCTAATGAAAAACTGTTTTTT.

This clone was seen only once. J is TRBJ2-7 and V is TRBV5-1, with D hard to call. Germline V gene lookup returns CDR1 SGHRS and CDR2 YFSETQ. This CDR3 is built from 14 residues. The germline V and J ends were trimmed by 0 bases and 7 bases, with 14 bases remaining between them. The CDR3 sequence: CASSLGQAPREQYF. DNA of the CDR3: TGCGCCAGCAGCTTGGGGCAGGCACCGCGGGAGCAGTACTTC.

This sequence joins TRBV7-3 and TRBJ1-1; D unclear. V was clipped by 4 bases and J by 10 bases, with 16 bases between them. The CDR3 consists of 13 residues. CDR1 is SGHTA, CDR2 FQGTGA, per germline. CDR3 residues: CASSSGLLSPAFF. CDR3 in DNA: TGTGCCAGCAGCTCGGGTCTCCTGTCCCCAGCTTTCTTT.

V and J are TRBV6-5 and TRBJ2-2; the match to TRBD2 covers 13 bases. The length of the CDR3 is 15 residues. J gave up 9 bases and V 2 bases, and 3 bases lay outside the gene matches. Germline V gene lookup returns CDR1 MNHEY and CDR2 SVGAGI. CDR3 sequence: CASSYGLAGVRELFF. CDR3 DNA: TGTGCCAGCAGTTACGGACTAGCGGGAGTCCGGGAGCTGTTTTTT.

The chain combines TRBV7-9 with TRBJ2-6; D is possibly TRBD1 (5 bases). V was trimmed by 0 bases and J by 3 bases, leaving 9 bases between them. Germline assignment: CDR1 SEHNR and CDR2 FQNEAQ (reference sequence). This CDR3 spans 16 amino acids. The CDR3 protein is CASSLAQGFGANVLTF. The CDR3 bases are TGTGCCAGCAGCTTAGCCCAGGGATTTGGGGCCAACGTCCTGACTTTC. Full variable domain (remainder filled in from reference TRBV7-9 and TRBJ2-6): DTGVSQNPRHKITKRGQNVTFRCDPISEHNRLYWYRQTLGQGPEFLTYFQNEAQLEKSRLLSDRFSAERPKGSFSTLEIQRTEQGDSAMYLCASSLAQGFGANVLTFGAGSRLTVL.

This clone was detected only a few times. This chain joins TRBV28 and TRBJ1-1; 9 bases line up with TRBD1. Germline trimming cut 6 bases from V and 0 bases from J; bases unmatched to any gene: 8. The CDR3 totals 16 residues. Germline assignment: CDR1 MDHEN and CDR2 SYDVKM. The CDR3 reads CASSRGTGIMNTEAFF. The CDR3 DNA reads TGTGCCAGCAGCCGCGGGACAGGGATAATGAACACTGAAGCTTTCTTT.

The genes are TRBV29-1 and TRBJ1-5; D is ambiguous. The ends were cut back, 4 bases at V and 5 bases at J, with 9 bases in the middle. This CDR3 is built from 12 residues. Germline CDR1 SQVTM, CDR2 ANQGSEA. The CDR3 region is CSVADVYQPQHF. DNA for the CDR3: TGCAGCGTTGCGGACGTTTATCAGCCCCAGCATTTT.

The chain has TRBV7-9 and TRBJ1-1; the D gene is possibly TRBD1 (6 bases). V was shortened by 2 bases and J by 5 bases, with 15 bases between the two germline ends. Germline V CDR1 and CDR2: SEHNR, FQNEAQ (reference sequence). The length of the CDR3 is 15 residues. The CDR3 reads CASSLFVGAGTEAFF. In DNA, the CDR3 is TGTGCCAGCAGCTTATTTGTGGGGGCTGGGACTGAAGCTTTCTTT.

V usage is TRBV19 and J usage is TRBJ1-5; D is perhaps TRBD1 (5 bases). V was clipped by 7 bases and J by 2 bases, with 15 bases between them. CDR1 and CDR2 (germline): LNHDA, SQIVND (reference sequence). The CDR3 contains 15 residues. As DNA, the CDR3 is TGTGCCAGTAAATTCCCCTCGGGGGGCAATCAGCCCCAGCATTTT. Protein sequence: CASKFPSGGNQPQHF.

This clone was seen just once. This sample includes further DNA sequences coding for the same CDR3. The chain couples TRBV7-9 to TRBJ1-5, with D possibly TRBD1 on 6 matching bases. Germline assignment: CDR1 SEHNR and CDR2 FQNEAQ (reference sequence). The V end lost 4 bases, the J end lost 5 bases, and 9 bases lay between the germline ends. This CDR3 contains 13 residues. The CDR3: CASSSQGDQPQHF. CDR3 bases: TGTGCCAGCAGCTCACAGGGAGATCAGCCCCAGCATTTT.

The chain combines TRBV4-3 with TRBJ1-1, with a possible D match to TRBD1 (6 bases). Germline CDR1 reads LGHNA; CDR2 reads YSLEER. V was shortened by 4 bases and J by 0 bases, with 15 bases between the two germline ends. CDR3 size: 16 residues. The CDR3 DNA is TGCGCCAGCAGCCGAGAACCTGGACAGCTGAACACTGAAGCTTTCTTT. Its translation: CASSREPGQLNTEAFF.